These T cell receptor beta chains were read from a single sample in a study of blood T cell repertoires in COVID-19. Using immunoSEQ multiplex PCR, the repertoire was profiled, and TCRdb retains in-frame clones only, with some absent. The sample records approximately 110,000 clones, about 80% being singletons. Sequenced material: peripheral blood. Receptor source: a woman between 40 and 50 years old with acute or convalescent COVID-19. Each CDR3 is given with its conserved first and last residue. A D gene is named only where the DNA matches it firmly. Where a row states a size, it is once, few, many or the class of an expanded clone; other rows omit it.

d_gene	v_gene	j_gene	abundance	CDR3nt	CDR3aa
TRBD2	TRBV2	TRBJ2-3	NA	TGTGCCAGCACGAGGACTAGCGGGGGACCCCTCACAGATACGCAGTATTTT	CASTRTSGGPLTDTQYF
NA	TRBV3-1/TRBV3-2	TRBJ2-5	NA	TGTGCCAGCAGCCAAGATCGCGGGGAGACCCAGTACTTC	CASSQDRGETQYF
NA	TRBV12-3/TRBV12-4	TRBJ1-2	NA	TGTGCCAGCAAACGGCAGGGGTTCTATGGCTACACCTTC	CASKRQGFYGYTF
NA	TRBV9	TRBJ1-6	NA	TGTGCCAGCAGCGGTAAACAGGGACCGAATTCACCCCTCCACTTT	CASSGKQGPNSPLHF
TRBD1	TRBV6-5	TRBJ2-7	few	TGTGCCAGCAGGCCCATAACAGGGGATCGCGAGCAGTACTTC	CASRPITGDREQYF
NA	TRBV4-2	TRBJ2-1	NA	TGTGCCAGCAGCCAAGTTCGGCGGGCTGAGCAGTTCTTC	CASSQVRRAEQFF
TRBD1	TRBV7-8	TRBJ2-1	NA	TGTGCCAGCAGCTCAACCAGGACAGGGGGCTACAATGAGCAGTTCTTC	CASSSTRTGGYNEQFF
TRBD1	TRBV20-1	TRBJ1-2	NA	TGCAGTGCTAGTCAGGGGGATGGCTACACCTTC	CSASQGDGYTF
TRBD1	TRBV19	TRBJ1-2	NA	TGTGCCAGTAGTCCGGGACAGAGACCTAACTATGGCTACACCTTC	CASSPGQRPNYGYTF
NA	TRBV18	TRBJ1-2	NA	TGTGCCAGCTCACCTGGGGGGAGAAGCTCCTATGGCTACACCTTC	CASSPGGRSSYGYTF
NA	TRBV12-3/TRBV12-4	TRBJ1-2	NA	TGTGCCAGCAGTTTAGAGAGCTATGGCTACACCTTC	CASSLESYGYTF
TRBD1	TRBV19	TRBJ1-6	NA	TGTGCCAGTAGTATGGGACAGGGGACGGTGGGTTCACCCCTCCACTTT	CASSMGQGTVGSPLHF
TRBD1	TRBV5-1	TRBJ1-2	few	TGCGCCAGCAGCTTGGGCACGGGACAGATGTCGGGCTACACCTTC	CASSLGTGQMSGYTF
TRBD1	TRBV3-1/TRBV3-2	TRBJ1-2	few	TGTGCCAGCAGCTTCCGGGACAGGGGGCGGGGCGGCTACACCTTC	CASSFRDRGRGGYTF
NA	TRBV27	TRBJ1-1	NA	TGTGCCAGCAGTTTAACACGCACTGAAGCTTTCTTT	CASSLTRTEAFF
NA	TRBV3-1/TRBV3-2	TRBJ1-5	NA	TGTGCCAGCAGCCAAATAGCCACGGGTCAGCCCCAGCATTTT	CASSQIATGQPQHF
TRBD2	TRBV3-1/TRBV3-2	TRBJ2-7	NA	TGTGCCCGCAGCCAAGAGGCGGATCGGGGGGGGGCTAACTACGAGCAGTACTTC	CARSQEADRGGANYEQYF
NA	TRBV6-4	TRBJ2-3	NA	TGTGCCAGCAGTCCTCAGCGGGGCACAGATACGCAGTATTTT	CASSPQRGTDTQYF
TRBD1	TRBV30	TRBJ1-2	NA	TGTGCCTGGAGTGGGGGCAGGGGGACGGATGGCTACACCTTC	CAWSGGRGTDGYTF
NA	TRBV13	TRBJ2-1	NA	TGTGCCAGCAGCCGGGGAGGCAGGCAGTTCTTC	CASSRGGRQFF
NA	TRBV9	TRBJ1-3	few	TGTGCCAGCAGCGTAGGTACTGCCCGAAACACCATATATTTT	CASSVGTARNTIYF
TRBD1	TRBV7-2	TRBJ1-6	few	TGTGCCAGCAGCTTATTGGGACAGGCCAATTCACCCCTCCACTTT	CASSLLGQANSPLHF
NA	TRBV6-4	TRBJ2-1	once	TGTGCCAGCAGTGACACGGAGGGCAATGAGCAGTTCTTC	CASSDTEGNEQFF